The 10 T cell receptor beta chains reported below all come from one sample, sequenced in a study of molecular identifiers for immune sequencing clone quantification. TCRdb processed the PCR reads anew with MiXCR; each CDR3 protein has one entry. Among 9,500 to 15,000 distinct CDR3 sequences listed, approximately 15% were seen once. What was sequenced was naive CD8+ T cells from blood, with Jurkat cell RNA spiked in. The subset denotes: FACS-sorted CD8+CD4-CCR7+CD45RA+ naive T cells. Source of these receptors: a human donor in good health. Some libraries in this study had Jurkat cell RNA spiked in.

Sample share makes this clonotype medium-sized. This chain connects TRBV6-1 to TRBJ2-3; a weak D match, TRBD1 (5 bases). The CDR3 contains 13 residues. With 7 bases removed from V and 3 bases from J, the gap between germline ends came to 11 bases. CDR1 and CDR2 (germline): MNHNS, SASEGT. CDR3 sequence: CASKGDGTDTQYF. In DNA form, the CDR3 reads TGTGCCAGCAAAGGGGATGGGACAGATACGCAGTATTTT.

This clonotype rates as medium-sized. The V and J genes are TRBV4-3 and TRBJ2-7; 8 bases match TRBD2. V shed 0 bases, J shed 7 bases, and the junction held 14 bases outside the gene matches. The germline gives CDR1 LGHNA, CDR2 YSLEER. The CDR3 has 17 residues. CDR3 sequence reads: CASSQDVGVAGFLEQYF. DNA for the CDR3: TGCGCCAGCAGCCAAGATGTCGGGGTAGCGGGATTTCTAGAGCAGTACTTC.

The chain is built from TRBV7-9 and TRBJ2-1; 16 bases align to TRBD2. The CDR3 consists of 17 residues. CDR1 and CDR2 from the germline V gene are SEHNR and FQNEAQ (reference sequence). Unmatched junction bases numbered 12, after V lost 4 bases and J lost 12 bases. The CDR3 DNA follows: TGTGCCAGCAGCTCACTGTCTTTGGGACTAGCGGGGGGGGGGCAGTTCTTC. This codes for CASSSLSLGLAGGGQFF.

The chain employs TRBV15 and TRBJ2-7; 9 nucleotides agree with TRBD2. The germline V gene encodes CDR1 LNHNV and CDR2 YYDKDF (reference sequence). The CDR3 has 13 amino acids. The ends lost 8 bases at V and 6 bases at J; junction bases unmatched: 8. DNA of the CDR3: TGTGCCACCGCTGCGGGAGGGATAGGCGAGCAGTACTTC. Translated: CATAAGGIGEQYF.

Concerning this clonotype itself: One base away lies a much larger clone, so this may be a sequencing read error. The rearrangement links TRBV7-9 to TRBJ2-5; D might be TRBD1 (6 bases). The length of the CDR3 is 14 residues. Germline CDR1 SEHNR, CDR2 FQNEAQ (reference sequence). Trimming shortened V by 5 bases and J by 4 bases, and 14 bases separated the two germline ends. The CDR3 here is CASSTRTARETQYF. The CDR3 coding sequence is TGTGCCAGCAGCACAAGGACAGCGCGAGAGACCCAGTACTTC.

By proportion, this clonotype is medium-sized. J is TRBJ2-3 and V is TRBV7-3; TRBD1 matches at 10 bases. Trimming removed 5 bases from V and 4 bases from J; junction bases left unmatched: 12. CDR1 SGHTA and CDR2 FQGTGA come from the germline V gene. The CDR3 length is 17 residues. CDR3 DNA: TGTGCCAGCAGCCCCCCTCCGGGACAGGGGTCATCAGATACGCAGTATTTT. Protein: CASSPPPGQGSSDTQYF.

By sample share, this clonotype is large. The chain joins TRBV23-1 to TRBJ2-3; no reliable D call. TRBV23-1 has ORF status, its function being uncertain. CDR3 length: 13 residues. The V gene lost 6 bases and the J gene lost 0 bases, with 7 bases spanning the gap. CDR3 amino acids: CASSLKSTDTQYF. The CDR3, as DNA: TGCGCCAGCAGCCTGAAGAGCACAGATACGCAGTATTTT.

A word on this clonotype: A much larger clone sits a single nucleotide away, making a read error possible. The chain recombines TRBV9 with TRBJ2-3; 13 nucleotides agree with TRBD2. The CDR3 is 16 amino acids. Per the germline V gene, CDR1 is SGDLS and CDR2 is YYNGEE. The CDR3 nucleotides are TGTGCCAACAGCGGACTAGCGGGAGAAGGTACAGATACGCAGTATTTT. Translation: CANSGLAGEGTDTQYF.

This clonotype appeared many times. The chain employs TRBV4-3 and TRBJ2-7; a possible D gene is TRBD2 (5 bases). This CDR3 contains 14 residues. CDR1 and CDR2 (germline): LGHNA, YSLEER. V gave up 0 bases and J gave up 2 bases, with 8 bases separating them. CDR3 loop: CASSQDSGTYEQYF. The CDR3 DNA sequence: TGCGCCAGCAGCCAAGATTCGGGAACCTACGAGCAGTACTTC.

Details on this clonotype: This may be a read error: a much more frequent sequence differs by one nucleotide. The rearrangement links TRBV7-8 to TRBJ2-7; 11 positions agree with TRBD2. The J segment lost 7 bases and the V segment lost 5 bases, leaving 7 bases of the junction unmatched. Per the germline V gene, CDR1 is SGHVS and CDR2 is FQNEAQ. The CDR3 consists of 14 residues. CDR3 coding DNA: TGTGCCAGCAGCCCCGGGGCTAGCGGGAGGGAGCAGTACTTC. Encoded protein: CASSPGASGREQYF.